This T cell receptor beta chain derives from a study of cytomegalovirus exposure and HLA in healthy donors. Study at large: In terms of ancestry, the Caucasian-associated cluster contained roughly 80% of the 350 to 450 genotyped donors. Whole-study results and caveats: Reportedly, fewer N-insertions than the roughly 690-donor mean appeared in an Asian-associated ancestry cluster in a later analysis. Researchers reported in a later analysis that a missense DCLRE1C variant was tied to TCR beta V- and J-gene trimming. The authors judged a highly shared variant cluster likely a sequencing artifact.

Germline values: CDR1 SGHAT, CDR2 FQNNGV. Trimming took 6 bases from V and 2 from J, leaving 11 bases between them. CDR3 length equals 13 residues. About this clone: Its specificity is not known.

The PCR ran on 60 Vbeta and 13 Jbeta primers. Only in-frame clones appear in the TCRdb table, and some are missing; sequencing was by immunoSEQ multiplex PCR. The table includes 130,000 or so clones, over 75% detected once. The origin of this receptor is a woman in her forties in good health and CMV-seronegative. J is TRBJ2-7 and V is TRBV11-2; D remains ambiguous. Material: PBMCs. CDR3 in DNA: TGTGCCAGCAGTAATCTTAAGCCCTACGAGCAGTACTTC. Translated: CASSNLKPYEQYF.